A single sample is the source of the 11 T cell receptor beta chains below, sequenced in a study of OX40 agonist ivuxolimab in advanced cancers. Clones were sequenced by immunoSEQ multiplex PCR, and TCRdb holds only the in-frame ones, with some missing. The table shows 60,000 to 75,000 clones, with more than 75% occurring only once. The source material was CD4+ or CD8+ T cells sorted from blood, sampled in a trial of the OX40 agonist ivuxolimab. These receptors all come from an adult with an advanced solid tumor such as melanoma, head and neck, liver or kidney cancer.

This rearrangement joins TRBV19 to TRBJ1-6; possible D gene TRBD1, 6 bases. V was clipped by 7 bases and J by 3 bases, with 13 bases between them. CDR1 LNHDA and CDR2 SQIVND come from the germline V gene (reference sequence). This CDR3 has 15 amino acids. CDR3 nucleotide sequence: TGTGCCAGTACTCCAGGGGAGCGCTATAATTCACCCCTCCACTTT. Its translation: CASTPGERYNSPLHF.

V gene TRBV18 combines with J gene TRBJ2-1; 9 bases fit TRBD1. This CDR3 has 15 residues. CDR1 KGHSH and CDR2 LQKENI come from the germline V gene. V was clipped by 3 bases and J by 5 bases; unmatched bases: 5. CDR3 in DNA: TGTGCCAGCTCACCTTGGACAGGGGCGGACAATGAGCAGTTCTTC. Its translation: CASSPWTGADNEQFF. Full variable domain (outside the CDR3, taken from reference TRBV18 and TRBJ2-1): NAGVMQNPRHLVRRRGQEARLRCSPMKGHSHVYWYRQLPEEGLKFMVYLQKENIIDESGMPKERFSAEFPKEGPSILRIQQVVRGDSAAYFCASSPWTGADNEQFFGPGTRLTVL.

The V gene is TRBV7-9, the J gene TRBJ1-4; 10 nucleotides align to TRBD1. The CDR3 consists of 17 residues. Looked up from germline, CDR1 is SEHNR and CDR2 is FQNEAQ (reference sequence). The V gene end was trimmed by 4 bases and the J gene end by 5 bases; junction bases not matched to a gene: 10. CDR3 residues: CASSSGQGRYRNEKLFF. In DNA form, the CDR3 reads TGTGCCAGCAGCTCGGGACAGGGGCGGTATAGGAATGAAAAACTGTTTTTT.

V is TRBV11-2 and J is TRBJ1-2; tentative D call: TRBD1 (5 bases). V lost 5 bases to trimming and J lost 2 bases, with 18 bases between them. Germline V gene sequence: CDR1 SGHAT, CDR2 FQNNGV. This CDR3 region has 16 residues. CDR3 bases: TGTGCCAGCAGCCCCGTGTCAGGGACGGGCAACTATGGCTACACCTTC. This sequence encodes CASSPVSGTGNYGYTF.

Notes on this clone: This CDR3 is also generated by other DNA sequences in the sample. This chain uses TRBV7-9 with TRBJ1-2, with 8 bases lining up with TRBD1. The CDR3 runs to 18 residues. Germline trimming cut 5 bases from V and 0 bases from J; bases unmatched to any gene: 14. Germline assignment: CDR1 SEHNR and CDR2 FQNEAQ (reference sequence). The CDR3: CASSPPPGQAPANYGYTF. CDR3 nucleotides: TGTGCCAGCAGCCCCCCTCCGGGACAGGCCCCAGCTAACTATGGCTACACCTTC.

J is TRBJ2-7 and V is TRBV5-1, with TRBD2 matching 9 bases. The V segment lost 4 bases and the J segment 5 bases; nucleotides outside the gene matches: 25. CDR1 and CDR2 from the germline V gene are SGHRS and YFSETQ. The CDR3 covers 20 residues. The CDR3 here is CASSRTRPSGEGPEIDEQYF. The CDR3 DNA reads TGCGCCAGCAGCCGAACGAGACCTAGCGGGGAGGGTCCAGAAATCGACGAGCAGTACTTC.

This sequence joins TRBV19 and TRBJ1-1, with D uncertain. The CDR3 sequence is 16 residues long. Germline V gene lookup returns CDR1 LNHDA and CDR2 SQIVND (reference sequence). V lost 8 bases to trimming and J lost 8 bases, with 27 bases between them. Here the CDR3 reads CASSITARVGEAEAFF. The CDR3 nucleotides read TGTGCCAGTTCCATTACGGCTAGGGTGGGAGAAGCGGAAGCTTTCTTT.

The genes are TRBV4-3 and TRBJ1-5; 7 bases are a match to TRBD1. Germline trimming cut 1 base from V and 4 bases from J; bases unmatched to any gene: 1. There are 14 residues in the CDR3. Germline assignment: CDR1 LGHNA and CDR2 YSLEER. The CDR3 loop is CASSQATGNQPQHF. The CDR3 DNA reads TGCGCCAGCAGCCAAGCGACAGGGAATCAGCCCCAGCATTTT.

The chain recombines TRBV7-2 with TRBJ2-1, with TRBD2 matching 10 bases. Looked up from germline, CDR1 is SGHTA and CDR2 is FQGNSA. With 5 bases clipped from V and 2 bases from J, the junction kept 6 bases outside the gene matches. The CDR3 totals 16 residues. The CDR3 sequence: CASSLTSGVAYNEQFF. The CDR3 region has the DNA TGTGCCAGCAGCCTAACTAGCGGGGTTGCCTACAATGAGCAGTTCTTC.

This chain links TRBV30 with TRBJ1-5, with D possibly TRBD1 on 5 matching bases. The CDR3 spans 13 residues. Trimming took 0 bases from V and 6 from J, leaving 9 bases between them. Germline V lookup: CDR1 GTSNPN, CDR2 SVGIG (reference sequence). The CDR3 nucleotides read TGTGCCTGGAGTGTGGGGGGGTCTCAGCCCCAGCATTTT. Amino acid sequence: CAWSVGGSQPQHF.

In this sample, this clone turned up a few times. V and J are TRBV20-1 and TRBJ2-2; D uncertain. Deletions cut 3 bases from V and 7 bases from J, with 6 bases between. CDR1 DFQATT and CDR2 SNEGSKA come from the germline V gene (reference sequence). The CDR3 totals 11 residues. The CDR3 nucleotides read TGCAGTGCTAGGGGGTACGGGGAGCTGTTTTTT. Residues: CSARGYGELFF.